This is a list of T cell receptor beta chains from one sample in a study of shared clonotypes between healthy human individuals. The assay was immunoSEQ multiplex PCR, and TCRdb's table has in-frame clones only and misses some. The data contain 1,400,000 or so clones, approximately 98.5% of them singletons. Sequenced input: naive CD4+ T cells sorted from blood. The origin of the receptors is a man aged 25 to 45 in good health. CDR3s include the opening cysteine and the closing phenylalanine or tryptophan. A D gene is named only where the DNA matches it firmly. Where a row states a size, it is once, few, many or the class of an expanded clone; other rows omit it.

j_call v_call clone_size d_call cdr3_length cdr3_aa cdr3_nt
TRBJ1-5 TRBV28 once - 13 CASTSGVSQPQHF TGTGCCAGCACTTCAGGGGTAAGTCAGCCCCAGCATTTT
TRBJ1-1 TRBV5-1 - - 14 CASSLGVWNTEAFF TGCGCCAGCAGCTTGGGGGTTTGGAACACTGAAGCTTTCTTT
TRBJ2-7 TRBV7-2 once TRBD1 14 CASGTGQVSYEQYF TGTGCCAGCGGCACGGGACAGGTGTCCTACGAGCAGTACTTC
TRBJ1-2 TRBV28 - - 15 CASSLVAAGVDGYTF TGTGCCAGCAGTTTAGTGGCCGCGGGAGTCGATGGCTACACCTTC
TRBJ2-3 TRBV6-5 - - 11 CASSLFDTQYF TGTGCCAGCAGCTTATTCGATACGCAGTATTTT
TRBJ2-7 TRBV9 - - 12 CASWGEAYEQYF TGTGCCAGCTGGGGGGAGGCCTACGAGCAGTACTTC
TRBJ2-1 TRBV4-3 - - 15 CASSAEQYSYNEQFF TGCGCCAGCTCGGCAGAGCAATACTCCTACAATGAGCAGTTCTTC
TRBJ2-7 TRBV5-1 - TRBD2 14 CASSLGAGPNEQYF TGCGCCAGCAGCTTAGGAGCGGGACCTAACGAGCAGTACTTC
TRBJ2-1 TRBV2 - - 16 CAVALSGTYKYNEQFF TGTGCCGTAGCACTCTCCGGCACGTACAAATACAATGAGCAGTTCTTC
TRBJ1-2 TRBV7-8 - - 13 CASSLDPVYGYTF TGTGCCAGCAGCTTAGACCCCGTGTATGGCTACACCTTC
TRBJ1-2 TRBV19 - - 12 CASSPGFGGYTF TGTGCCAGTAGTCCGGGGTTTGGAGGCTACACCTTC
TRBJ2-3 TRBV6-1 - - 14 CASSVVGGTDTQYF TGTGCCAGCAGTGTAGTGGGAGGCACAGATACGCAGTATTTT
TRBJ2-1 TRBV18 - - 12 CASSPSVTDPVF TGTGCCAGCTCACCTTCTGTGACAGACCCTGTCTTC
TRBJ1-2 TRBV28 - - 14 CASSFADRSYGYTF TGTGCCAGCAGTTTCGCCGACAGATCCTATGGCTACACCTTC
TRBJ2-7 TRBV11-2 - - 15 CASSLVRGPSYEQYF TGTGCCAGCAGCTTAGTGAGGGGCCCTTCCTACGAGCAGTACTTC
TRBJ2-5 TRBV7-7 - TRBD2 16 CASSPGTRAKRETQYF TGTGCTAGCAGCCCAGGGACTAGGGCTAAGAGAGAGACCCAGTACTTC
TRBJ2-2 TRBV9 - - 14 CASTPPANTGELFF TGTGCCAGCACCCCTCCGGCGAACACCGGGGAGCTGTTTTTT
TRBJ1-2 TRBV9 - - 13 CASSVGGHYGYTF TGTGCCAGCAGCGTCGGGGGACACTATGGCTACACCTTC
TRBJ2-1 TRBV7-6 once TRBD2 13 CASSLGTSGEQFF TGTGCCAGCAGCCTCGGGACTAGCGGGGAGCAGTTCTTC
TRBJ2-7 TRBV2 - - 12 CASSPRSPEQYF TGTGCCAGCAGCCCGCGATCCCCGGAGCAGTACTTC
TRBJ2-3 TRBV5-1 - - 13 CASSALPTDTQYF TGCGCCAGCAGTGCCCTCCCCACAGATACGCAGTATTTT
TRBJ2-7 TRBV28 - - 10 CASGSYEQYF TGTGCCAGCGGATCCTACGAGCAGTACTTC
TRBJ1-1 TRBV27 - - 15 CASSSYKGYPDEAFF TGTGCCAGCAGTTCATACAAGGGCTACCCGGATGAAGCTTTCTTT
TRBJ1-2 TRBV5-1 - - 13 CASSLATGTGYTF TGCGCCAGCAGCTTGGCTACAGGAACTGGCTACACCTTC
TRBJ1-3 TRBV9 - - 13 CASSVEAGNTIYF TGTGCCAGCAGCGTAGAGGCAGGAAACACCATATATTTT
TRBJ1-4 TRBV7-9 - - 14 CASSSIKSGEKLFF TGTGCCAGCAGCTCAATCAAATCAGGTGAAAAACTGTTTTTT
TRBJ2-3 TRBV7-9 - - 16 CASSLWLSPDTDTQYF TGTGCCAGCAGCTTATGGTTAAGTCCCGATACAGATACGCAGTATTTT
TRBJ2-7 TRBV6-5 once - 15 CASSLEGGHSYEQYF TGTGCCAGCAGCCTTGAGGGGGGGCATAGCTACGAGCAGTACTTC
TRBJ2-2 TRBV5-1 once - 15 CASSLGSSTTGELFF TGCGCCAGCAGCTTGGGCAGTAGTACCACCGGGGAGCTGTTTTTT
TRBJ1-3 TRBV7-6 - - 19 CASSHDMRGPWKSGNTIYF TGTGCCAGCAGCCATGACATGCGAGGACCCTGGAAATCGGGAAACACCATATATTTT
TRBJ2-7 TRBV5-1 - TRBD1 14 CASNSGTGGHEQYF TGCGCCAGCAATTCCGGGACAGGGGGACACGAGCAGTACTTC
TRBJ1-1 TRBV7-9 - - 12 CASSSRVDVTFF TGTGCCAGCAGCTCCCGCGTAGACGTAACTTTCTTT
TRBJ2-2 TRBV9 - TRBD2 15 CASTVAGAPTGELFF TGTGCCAGCACCGTAGCGGGAGCCCCAACCGGGGAGCTGTTTTTT
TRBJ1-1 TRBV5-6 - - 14 CASSADQKMGEAFF TGTGCCAGCAGCGCCGACCAGAAAATGGGTGAAGCTTTCTTT
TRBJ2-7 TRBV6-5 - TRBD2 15 CASSPALAGLYEQYF TGTGCCAGCAGTCCCGCCCTAGCGGGATTATACGAGCAGTACTTC
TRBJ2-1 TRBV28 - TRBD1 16 CASSLVLAGGKGEQFF TGTGCCAGCAGTTTGGTGTTGGCAGGGGGTAAAGGTGAGCAGTTCTTC
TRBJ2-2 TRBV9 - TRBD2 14 CASRGGRNTGELFF TGTGCCAGCAGGGGCGGGAGGAACACCGGGGAGCTGTTTTTT
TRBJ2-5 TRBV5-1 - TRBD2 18 CASSPLNGLAGKQETQYF TGCGCCAGCAGCCCGCTCAATGGACTAGCGGGGAAGCAAGAGACCCAGTACTTC
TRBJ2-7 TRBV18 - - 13 CASSPPQNLQQYF TGTGCCAGCTCACCACCGCAGAACCTCCAGCAGTACTTC
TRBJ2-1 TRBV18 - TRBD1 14 CASSQDRGYNEQFF TGTGCCAGCTCACAGGACAGGGGCTACAATGAGCAGTTCTTC
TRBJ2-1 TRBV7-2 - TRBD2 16 CASSLGGTSGRNEQFF TGTGCCAGCAGCTTAGGGGGGACTAGCGGGCGGAATGAGCAGTTCTTC
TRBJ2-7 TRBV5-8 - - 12 CASSPTPYEQYF TGTGCCAGCAGCCCAACCCCCTACGAGCAGTACTTC
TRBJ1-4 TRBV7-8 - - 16 CASSLEDRATNEKLFF TGTGCCAGCAGCTTAGAAGACAGAGCAACTAATGAAAAACTGTTTTTT
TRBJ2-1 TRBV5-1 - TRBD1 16 CASSRSWTGDYNEQFF TGCGCCAGCAGTCGTTCTTGGACAGGGGATTACAATGAGCAGTTCTTC
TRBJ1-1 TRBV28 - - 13 CASSLVGNTEAFF TGTGCCAGCAGTTTAGTGGGGAACACTGAAGCTTTCTTT
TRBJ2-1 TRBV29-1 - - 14 CSTRAGDLYNEQFF TGCAGCACCCGAGCAGGGGACCTCTACAATGAGCAGTTCTTC
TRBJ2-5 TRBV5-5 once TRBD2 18 CASSLESALAGGEETQYF TGTGCCAGCAGCTTGGAGTCGGCGCTAGCGGGAGGGGAAGAGACCCAGTACTTC
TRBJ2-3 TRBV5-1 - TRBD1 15 CASSLGGTVTDTQYF TGCGCCAGCAGCTTAGGTGGGACAGTGACAGATACGCAGTATTTT
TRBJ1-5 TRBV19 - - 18 CASSMAPRSVTDNQPQHF TGTGCCAGTAGTATGGCCCCAAGGTCAGTGACTGACAATCAGCCCCAGCATTTT
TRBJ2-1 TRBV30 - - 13 CATTGGQFNEQFF TGTGCCACGACCGGGGGGCAATTCAATGAGCAGTTCTTC
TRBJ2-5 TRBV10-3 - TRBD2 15 CAISGLAGPRETQYF TGTGCCATCTCCGGACTAGCGGGGCCCAGGGAGACCCAGTACTTC
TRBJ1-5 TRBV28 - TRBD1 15 CASSFPPGGGQPQHF TGTGCCAGCAGTTTTCCACCAGGGGGAGGTCAGCCCCAGCATTTT
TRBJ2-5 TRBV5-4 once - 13 CASSLEERETQYF TGTGCCAGCAGCTTGGAGGAACGAGAGACCCAGTACTTC
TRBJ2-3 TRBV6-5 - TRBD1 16 CASSYSGQFSTDTQYF TGTGCCAGCAGTTACTCGGGACAGTTTAGCACAGATACGCAGTATTTT